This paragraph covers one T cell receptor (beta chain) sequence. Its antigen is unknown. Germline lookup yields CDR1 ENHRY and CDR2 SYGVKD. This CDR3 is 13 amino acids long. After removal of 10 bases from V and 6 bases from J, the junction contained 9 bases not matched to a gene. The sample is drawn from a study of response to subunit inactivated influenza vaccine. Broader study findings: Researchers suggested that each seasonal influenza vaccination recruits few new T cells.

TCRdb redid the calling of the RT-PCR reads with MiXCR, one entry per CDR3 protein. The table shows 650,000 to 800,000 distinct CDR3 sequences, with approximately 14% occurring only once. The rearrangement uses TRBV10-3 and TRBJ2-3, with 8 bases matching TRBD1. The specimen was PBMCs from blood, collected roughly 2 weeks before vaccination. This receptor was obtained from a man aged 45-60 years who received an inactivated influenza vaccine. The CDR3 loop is CATMAQGADTQYF. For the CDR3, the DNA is TGTGCCACCATGGCGCAGGGGGCCGATACGCAGTATTTT.